These T cell receptor beta chains were read from a single sample in a study of T-cell reconstitution after alpha-beta-depleted transplantation in children. TCRdb passed the PCR reads through MiXCR, listing each CDR3 protein once. The data show hundreds of thousands of distinct CDR3 sequences, with approximately 16% seen just once and 3% to 3.5% held by the top ten. The sequenced sample was PBMCs from the stem cell graft donor, obtained from the stem cell graft. These receptors were taken from a human donor who donated a stem cell graft to a child with acute lymphoblastic leukemia. The CDR3 runs from the conserved cysteine through the conserved F or W. D genes are given only for firm matches. Expanded clones are given a class, and other clones once, few, many or no size at all.

D: TRBD2; J: TRBJ2-5; V: TRBV12-5; size: few; CDR3: CASGLASSGTSGKETQYF; DNA: TGTGCTAGTGGTTTGGCTAGTTCCGGGACTAGCGGTAAAGAGACCCAGTACTTC
D: .; J: TRBJ1-1; V: TRBV29-1; size: .; CDR3: CSVEFMNTEAFF; DNA: TGCAGCGTTGAGTTCATGAACACTGAAGCTTTCTTT
D: TRBD1; J: TRBJ1-2; V: TRBV10-2; size: .; CDR3: CASSPLTGLYGYTF; DNA: TGCGCCAGCAGCCCCCTGACAGGGCTATATGGCTACACCTTC
D: .; J: TRBJ2-7; V: TRBV27; size: few; CDR3: CASSLLGDISYEQYF; DNA: TGTGCCAGCAGTTTATTAGGGGATATCTCCTACGAGCAGTACTTC
D: .; J: TRBJ1-3; V: TRBV4-2; size: many; CDR3: CASSQEAAFSGNTIYF; DNA: TGTGCCAGCAGCCAAGAAGCGGCATTCTCTGGAAACACCATATATTTT
D: .; J: TRBJ2-1; V: TRBV12-3/TRBV12-4; size: .; CDR3: CASSLGFGGEQFF; DNA: TGTGCCAGCAGTTTGGGGTTTGGGGGTGAGCAGTTCTTC
D: .; J: TRBJ1-1; V: TRBV27; size: .; CDR3: CASSLSGRITEAFF; DNA: TGTGCCAGCAGTTTATCGGGTCGGATCACTGAAGCTTTCTTT
D: .; J: TRBJ2-3; V: TRBV11-2; size: few; CDR3: CASSSTTFPGLVTDTQYF; DNA: TGTGCCAGCAGCTCGACAACCTTCCCGGGACTCGTCACAGATACGCAGTATTTT
D: .; J: TRBJ2-7; V: TRBV4-2; size: .; CDR3: CASSQELTRASYEQYF; DNA: TGTGCCAGCAGCCAAGAGTTAACGCGGGCTTCCTACGAGCAGTACTTC
D: TRBD1; J: TRBJ1-1; V: TRBV15; size: few; CDR3: CATSRERTGAYTEAFF; DNA: TGTGCCACCAGCAGAGAACGGACAGGGGCTTACACTGAAGCTTTCTTT
D: .; J: TRBJ2-7; V: TRBV20-1; size: few; CDR3: CSARDVYYEQYF; DNA: TGCAGTGCTAGAGACGTCTACTACGAGCAGTACTTC
D: .; J: TRBJ2-3; V: TRBV7-8; size: .; CDR3: CASSLDTGTDTQYF; DNA: TGTGCCAGCAGCTTAGACACCGGCACAGATACGCAGTATTTT
D: .; J: TRBJ2-6; V: TRBV20-1; size: many; CDR3: CSAASWGYGANVLTF; DNA: TGCAGTGCTGCCTCATGGGGGTACGGGGCCAACGTCCTGACTTTC
D: .; J: TRBJ2-7; V: TRBV27; size: few; CDR3: CASSTPGRTYEQYF; DNA: TGTGCCAGCAGTACCCCCGGGAGAACCTACGAGCAGTACTTC
D: .; J: TRBJ2-4; V: TRBV12-3/TRBV12-4; size: .; CDR3: CASSLTQRTPNIQYF; DNA: TGTGCCAGCAGTTTAACACAACGAACCCCAAACATTCAGTACTTC
D: TRBD1; J: TRBJ1-1; V: TRBV7-2; size: few; CDR3: CASSETGRGTEAFF; DNA: TGTGCCAGCAGCGAGACAGGGCGAGGAACTGAAGCTTTCTTT
D: TRBD1; J: TRBJ2-1; V: TRBV7-8; size: .; CDR3: CASSFSGTGVGEQFF; DNA: TGTGCCAGCAGCTTCTCGGGGACAGGGGTGGGTGAGCAGTTCTTC
D: .; J: TRBJ2-7; V: TRBV18; size: few; CDR3: CASSPRHVTEQYF; DNA: TGTGCCAGCTCACCCCGACACGTCACCGAGCAGTACTTC
D: .; J: TRBJ2-4; V: TRBV15; size: few; CDR3: CATSTTQGWRTKNIQYF; DNA: TGTGCCACCAGCACCACCCAGGGGTGGAGGACCAAAAACATTCAGTACTTC
D: .; J: TRBJ2-3; V: TRBV20-1; size: few; CDR3: CSAAPGGISTDTQYF; DNA: TGCAGTGCTGCCCCAGGAGGAATTAGCACAGATACGCAGTATTTT
D: .; J: TRBJ2-1; V: TRBV5-1; size: .; CDR3: CASSLGTGPPYNEQFF; DNA: TGCGCCAGCAGCTTAGGGACCGGACCTCCTTACAATGAGCAGTTCTTC
D: .; J: TRBJ2-1; V: TRBV29-1; size: .; CDR3: CSVDDGTSLYNEQFF; DNA: TGCAGCGTTGATGATGGGACTTCCCTCTACAATGAGCAGTTCTTC
D: TRBD2; J: TRBJ2-1; V: TRBV12-3/TRBV12-4; size: few; CDR3: CASSLLPGGTNEQFF; DNA: TGTGCCAGCAGTTTATTACCGGGAGGGACAAATGAGCAGTTCTTC
D: .; J: TRBJ2-3; V: TRBV5-6; size: .; CDR3: CASSFLLVSTDTQYF; DNA: TGTGCCAGCAGCTTCTTGTTGGTTAGCACAGATACGCAGTATTTT
D: .; J: TRBJ2-1; V: TRBV7-8; size: few; CDR3: CASSLEVARRSNEQFF; DNA: TGTGCCAGCAGCTTAGAGGTAGCCCGCAGATCCAATGAGCAGTTCTTC
D: .; J: TRBJ2-3; V: TRBV9; size: .; CDR3: CASSVTSLARGDTQYF; DNA: TGTGCCAGCAGCGTGACTTCTCTGGCGCGTGGAGATACGCAGTATTTT